The 10 T cell receptor beta chains below all came from one sample that was sequenced in a study of neurological immune-mediated disorders (dated by TCRdb to between 2018 and 2021). Library preparation employed 5' RACE. For sequencing, an Illumina HiSeq 2500 was employed. The public reads were run again by TCRdb, first through fastp at Q25 and then through MiXCR, and only productive beta chains were kept. For every CDR3 protein sequence, its rows merge into one entry that carries the most common genes and DNA. The sample table shows approximately 25,000 distinct CDR3 sequences, and more than 20% are seen once. Roughly 17% of the sample is taken by the ten largest. The source material was PBMCs. The receptors here all came from a woman aged 60-70 years in good health.

The chain employs TRBV20-1 and TRBJ1-5, with 7 bases identical to TRBD1. The V gene's germline CDR1 is DFQATT and CDR2 SNEGSKA (reference sequence). This CDR3 is built from 15 residues. Trimming cost V 0 bases and J 7 bases; bases outside gene matches: 9. The CDR3 sequence is CSARESGGQNQPQHF. CDR3 DNA sequence: TGCAGTGCTAGAGAGTCAGGGGGTCAAAACCAGCCCCAGCATTTT.

In this sample, this clonotype is medium-sized. The J gene is TRBJ2-5, the V gene TRBV15; D may correspond to TRBD1 or TRBD2 (5 bases each). Germline loops: CDR1 LNHNV, CDR2 YYDKDF (reference sequence). The CDR3 has 16 residues. Between the trimmed V and J ends, which lost 2 bases and 5 bases, there was a span of 18 bases. The CDR3 spells CATSRTRGSEVETQYF. CDR3 sequence (DNA): TGTGCCACCAGCAGAACCCGGGGCTCAGAGGTGGAGACCCAGTACTTC. The variable domain in full, completed from reference TRBV15 and TRBJ2-5, reads DAMVIQNPRYQVTQFGKPVTLSCSQTLNHNVMYWYQQKSSQAPKLLFHYYDKDFNNEADTPDNFQSRRPNTSFCFLDIRSPGLGDTAMYLCATSRTRGSEVETQYFGPGTRLLVL.

The CDR3 loop is CANSVPGQPYGYTF. The CDR3 nucleotides read TGTGCAAACAGCGTACCGGGACAGCCCTATGGCTACACCTTC. The rearrangement links TRBV5-5 to TRBJ1-2; 7 bases fit TRBD1. Germline V CDR1 and CDR2: SGHKS, YYEKEE (reference sequence). CDR3 length equals 14 residues.

This clonotype was observed at least ten times. The CDR3: CASSPEGSTEAFF. The CDR3 region has the DNA TGTGCCAGCAGTCCCGAGGGTTCCACTGAAGCTTTCTTT. The V call is TRBV6-1, the J call TRBJ1-1; D is ambiguous. Germline V lookup: CDR1 MNHNS, CDR2 SASEGT. Trimming removed 5 bases at V and 4 bases at J, with 11 bases between. The CDR3 is made up of 13 amino acids.

The gene calls are TRBV30 and TRBJ1-1; perhaps TRBD1 as D (5 bases). The V and J ends lost 2 bases and 0 bases respectively, with 10 bases between them. Germline V gene sequence: CDR1 GTSNPN, CDR2 SVGIG (reference sequence). The length of the CDR3 is 14 residues. This CDR3 reads CAWSLGGLNTEAFF. In DNA form, the CDR3 reads TGTGCCTGGAGTTTGGGGGGGTTGAACACTGAAGCTTTCTTT. Full variable domain (remainder filled in from reference TRBV30 and TRBJ1-1): SQTIHQWPATLVQPVGSPLSLECTVEGTSNPNLYWYRQAAGRGLQLLFYSVGIGQISSEVPQNLSASRPQDRQFILSSKKLLLSDSGFYLCAWSLGGLNTEAFFGQGTRLTVV.

Many counts were recorded for this clonotype. The chain employs TRBV2 and TRBJ2-5; unclear D gene. The V end lost 2 bases, the J end lost 4 bases, and 5 bases lay between the germline ends. This CDR3 spans 12 amino acids. Looked up from germline, CDR1 is SNHLY and CDR2 is FYNNEI. The CDR3 nucleotides read TGTGCCAGCAGTGAATCGGTAGAGACCCAGTACTTC. Amino acid sequence: CASSESVETQYF.

This clonotype has ten or more counts. This rearrangement joins TRBV6-2 or TRBV6-3 to TRBJ2-2; possibly TRBD1 or TRBD2 for D (5 bases each). CDR1 is MNHEY, CDR2 SVGEGT, per germline. V was pared by 4 bases and J by 6 bases, with 9 bases between. The CDR3 length is 13 residues. CDR3 amino acids: CASSSWGSGELFF. DNA for the CDR3: TGTGCCAGCAGTTCCTGGGGGTCCGGGGAGCTGTTTTTT.

This clonotype was seen ten or more times. This chain connects TRBV15 to TRBJ2-7, with D maybe TRBD1 (5 bases). Germline-derived CDR1 and CDR2 are LNHNV and YYDKDF (reference sequence). The CDR3 has 14 residues. V lost 3 bases and J lost 5, with 14 bases in between. The CDR3 DNA is TGTGCCACCAGCAGCGCAGGAAGGGGCCACGAGCAGTACTTC. Its translation: CATSSAGRGHEQYF. The full variable domain, completed using reference TRBV15 and TRBJ2-7, is DAMVIQNPRYQVTQFGKPVTLSCSQTLNHNVMYWYQQKSSQAPKLLFHYYDKDFNNEADTPDNFQSRRPNTSFCFLDIRSPGLGDTAMYLCATSSAGRGHEQYFGPGTRLTVT.

This clonotype was counted at least ten times. The chain employs TRBV10-3 and TRBJ2-7; tentative D call: TRBD2 (6 bases). Trimming took off 0 bases at V and 2 bases at J, with 11 bases between the two ends. From germline, CDR1 is ENHRY and CDR2 SYGVKD. This CDR3 region has 15 residues. In DNA form, the CDR3 reads TGTGCCATCAGTGAGTCCGGGGGAATCACCTACGAGCAGTACTTC. Its translation: CAISESGGITYEQYF.

This clonotype rates as medium-sized. The chain employs TRBV5-1 and TRBJ1-1, with 8 bases identical to TRBD1. The CDR3 is 15 residues long. CDR1 and CDR2 from the germline V gene are SGHRS and YFSETQ. The trim removed 0 bases at V and 2 bases at J, leaving 3 bases unmatched. CDR3 DNA sequence: TGCGCCAGCAGCTTGGGAACAGGGGGAAACACTGAAGCTTTCTTT. This translates into CASSLGTGGNTEAFF.